Ten or more counts support the clone carrying this T cell receptor (beta chain). Antigen specificity is unknown. V shed 10 bases, J shed 5 bases, and the junction held 7 bases outside the gene matches. The CDR3 covers 14 residues. Germline V gives CDR1 SNHLY, CDR2 FYNNEI. The record originates from a study of post-analysis software for immune sequencing data. Whole-study context: Recorded subtypes: relapsing-remitting, secondary progressive, progressive-relapsing; some patients unannotated. Study observations and caveats: Strong co-clustering by F measure linked samples that shared a preparation batch. Multiple sclerosis patients had significantly lower normalized Chao1 diversity than controls. Roughly five TRBV segments, including TRBV5-6, TRBV5-1 and TRBV20-1, were more frequent in patients than controls.

Unique molecular identifiers were built into the TCR beta cDNA libraries. T cells, roughly 0.85 to 10 million of them, yielded hundreds of thousands of cDNA molecules. TCRdb used MiXCR to reprocess the PCR reads, holding one entry per CDR3 protein. The table includes over 250,000 distinct CDR3 sequences, 30% to 45% detected once. The rearrangement joins TRBV2 to TRBJ2-5; the match to TRBD2 covers 13 bases. Input material: blood. This TCR was sampled from a girl under 18 with multiple sclerosis. DNA for the CDR3: TGTGCCACCAGGACTAGCGGGAGTAGGGAGACCCAGTACTTC. This translates into CATRTSGSRETQYF.